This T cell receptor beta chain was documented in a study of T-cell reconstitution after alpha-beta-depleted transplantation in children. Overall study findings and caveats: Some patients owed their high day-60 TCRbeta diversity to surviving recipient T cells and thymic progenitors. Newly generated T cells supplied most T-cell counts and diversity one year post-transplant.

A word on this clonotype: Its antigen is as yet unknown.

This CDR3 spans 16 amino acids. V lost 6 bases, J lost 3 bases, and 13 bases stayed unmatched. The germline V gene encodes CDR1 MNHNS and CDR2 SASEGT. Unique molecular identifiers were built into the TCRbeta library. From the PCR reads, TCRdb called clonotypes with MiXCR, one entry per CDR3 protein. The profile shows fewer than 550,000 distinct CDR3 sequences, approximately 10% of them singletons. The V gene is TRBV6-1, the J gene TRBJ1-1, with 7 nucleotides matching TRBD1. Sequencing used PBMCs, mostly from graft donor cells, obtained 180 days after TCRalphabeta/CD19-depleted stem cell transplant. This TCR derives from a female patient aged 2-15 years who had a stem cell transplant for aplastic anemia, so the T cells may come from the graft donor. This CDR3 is CASSAQGYRGDTEAFF. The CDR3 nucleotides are TGTGCCAGCAGCGCGCAAGGGTACAGGGGCGACACTGAAGCTTTCTTT.